This T cell receptor beta chain appears in the sequencing data of a study of cytomegalovirus exposure and HLA in healthy donors. Overall study: Early released data comprised approximately 85 million unique TCRs from HLA-typed donors.

The primer mix had 60 Vbeta and 13 Jbeta primers. TCRdb's copy holds only in-frame clones and misses some; the assay was immunoSEQ multiplex PCR. The sample shows hundreds of thousands of clones, almost 80% of them seen only once. The TCR sequence derives from a male donor in good health and CMV-seronegative. Sequencing input: PBMCs.

Here the CDR3 reads CASSLAAGRGGATEAFF. The CDR3 DNA is TGTGCCAGCAGCTTGGCCGCGGGTCGGGGAGGTGCCACTGAAGCTTTCTTT. The rearrangement joins TRBV5-6 to TRBJ1-1, with D uncertain. The CDR3 has 17 residues. CDR1 is SGHDT and CDR2 is YYEEEE in the germline V gene. Trimming removed 0 bases from V and 4 bases from J, with 19 bases in between.